The 30 T cell receptor beta chains reported below all come from one sample, sequenced in a study of CXCR3-negative and CXCR3-positive naive CD8 T cells. cDNA libraries for TRB were generated by 5' RACE incorporating UMI labels. From the 5' RACE reads, TCRdb lists one entry per CDR3 protein and no DNA. The sample totals approximately 83,000 distinct CDR3 sequences. Input material: naive CXCR3- CD8+ T cells from blood. Subset: CD45RO-CCR7+CD27+CD95- naive CD8+ T cells lacking CXCR3 (TNR3-). The receptor set was obtained from a human donor in good health. Some clones in this sample may be carry-over from other donors' samples.

The rearrangement links TRBV6-5 to TRBJ1-5; TCRdb's assignment of TRBD1 cannot be checked, as there is no DNA. The CDR3 runs to 16 residues. CDR1 and CDR2 (germline): MNHEY, SVGAGI. The CDR3 sequence is CASSYRQGSGNQPQHF.

V gene TRBV28 combines with J gene TRBJ1-2. This CDR3 has 15 residues. The germline CDR1 and CDR2 sequences are MDHEN and SYDVKM. CDR3: CASSLWKGTNYGYTF.

The chain combines TRBV20-1 with TRBJ2-7; TCRdb's D call, TRBD1, is unchecked because there is no DNA. From germline, CDR1 is DFQATT and CDR2 SNEGSKA (reference sequence). The CDR3 runs 16 residues. The CDR3 here is CSARLLGQGETYEQYF.

The chain is built from TRBV27 and TRBJ1-5; no DNA is available, so the TRBD1 call from TCRdb remains unchecked. CDR1 and CDR2 from the germline V gene are MNHEY and SMNVEV (reference sequence). The CDR3 runs to 14 residues. CDR3 region: CASSPQGVGQPQHF.

The V call is TRBV23-1, the J call TRBJ2-3; the D gene TCRdb calls, TRBD2, cannot be checked with no DNA. TRBV23-1 is an open reading frame whose function is uncertain. This CDR3 spans 19 amino acids. The CDR3 here is CASSQWGDAARPSTDTQYF.

The gene calls are TRBV27 and TRBJ1-5. The germline V gene has CDR1 MNHEY and CDR2 SMNVEV (reference sequence). The CDR3 totals 14 residues. The chain's CDR3 is CASSLVGSNQPQHF.

The V and J genes are TRBV7-9 and TRBJ2-1. This CDR3 comprises 14 residues. Germline loops: CDR1 SEHNR, CDR2 FQNEAQ (reference sequence). CDR3 sequence reads: CASSLTSDGNEQFF.

V and J are TRBV28 and TRBJ2-7; TCRdb proposes TRBD1, but this gene call is untestable without DNA. The germline gives CDR1 MDHEN, CDR2 SYDVKM. The CDR3 runs to 12 residues. This CDR3 is CATARDAYEQYF.

This rearrangement joins TRBV12-3 or TRBV12-4 to TRBJ2-7. The CDR3 has 12 amino acids. The CDR3 is CASSFTYYEQYF.

V usage is TRBV12-3 or TRBV12-4 and J usage is TRBJ1-4. The CDR3 consists of 13 residues. The CDR3 here is CASSLALNLKLFF.

The chain carries TRBV4-3 and TRBJ1-6; without DNA, the TCRdb call of TRBD1 cannot be checked. This CDR3 has 16 residues. Germline CDR1 is LGHNA and CDR2 is YSLEER. The CDR3 reads CASSQDEATGNSPLHF.

The J gene is TRBJ1-1, the V gene TRBV12-3 or TRBV12-4. The CDR3 sequence is 12 residues long. The CDR3 sequence is CASSRPTEKAFF.

This sequence joins TRBV4-2 and TRBJ2-3; the D call from TCRdb, TRBD1, cannot be confirmed without DNA. Per the germline V gene, CDR1 is LGHNA and CDR2 is YNFKEQ. The CDR3 contains 15 residues. CDR3 region: CASSPRGGDTDTQYF.

This chain's CDR3 is CSVVGLVGLSEQFF. This chain links TRBV29-1 with TRBJ2-1; absent DNA, TCRdb's TRBD2 call cannot be checked. Germline V gene sequence: CDR1 SQVTM, CDR2 ANQGSEA. This CDR3 comprises 14 residues.

V and J are TRBV14 and TRBJ2-1; TCRdb names TRBD2, which stays unverified in the absence of DNA. The CDR3 totals 13 residues. Germline-derived CDR1 and CDR2 are SGHDN and FVKESK. CDR3 protein: CASSQLLGREQFF.

The V and J genes are TRBV9 and TRBJ2-1; TCRdb names TRBD1, which stays unverified in the absence of DNA. Germline values: CDR1 SGDLS, CDR2 YYNGEE. The CDR3 has 17 amino acids. The chain's CDR3 is CASSVWVGESGQNEQFF. The full variable domain, in which reference TRBV9 and TRBJ2-1 provide the parts outside the CDR3, is DSGVTQTPKHLITATGQRVTLRCSPRSGDLSVYWYQQSLDQGLQFLIQYYNGEERAKGNILERFSAQQFPDLHSELNLSSLELGDSALYFCASSVWVGESGQNEQFFGPGTRLTVL.

The V gene is TRBV3-1, the J gene TRBJ2-1; TCRdb picks TRBD1, but there is no DNA to check that call. This CDR3 contains 15 residues. Germline V gene sequence: CDR1 LGHDT, CDR2 YNNKEL (reference sequence). CDR3 sequence reads: CASSQDGRDYNEQFF.

This chain joins TRBV28 and TRBJ2-7. Germline values: CDR1 MDHEN, CDR2 SYDVKM. This CDR3 spans 14 amino acids. CDR3: CASSLPYRIYEQYF.

This chain links TRBV9 with TRBJ1-1. The length of the CDR3 is 13 residues. Germline CDR1 reads SGDLS; CDR2 reads YYNGEE. CDR3 region: CASSVGVGTEAFF.

The J gene is TRBJ1-2, the V gene TRBV12-3 or TRBV12-4. The CDR3 is 13 residues long. The CDR3 region is CASSFGRDYGYTF.

The rearrangement links TRBV12-3 or TRBV12-4 to TRBJ2-7; without DNA, the TCRdb call of TRBD1 cannot be checked. The CDR3 is 12 amino acids. This chain's CDR3 is CASSAGVYEQYF.

J is TRBJ2-7 and V is TRBV7-9; TCRdb calls TRBD1, which cannot be checked without DNA. CDR1 and CDR2 from the germline V gene are SEHNR and FQNEAQ (reference sequence). CDR3 size: 19 residues. The CDR3 loop reads CASSLWVDRGLPVPYEQYF.

This chain joins TRBV29-1 and TRBJ2-7; the D call of TRBD1 rests on TCRdb alone, since no DNA is present to check it. Germline V gives CDR1 SQVTM, CDR2 ANQGSEA. CDR3 length: 13 residues. The CDR3 loop reads CSVVLTGGYEQYF.

This chain's CDR3 is CASRDRVGDYGYTF. The rearrangement links TRBV28 to TRBJ1-2; no DNA is available, so the TRBD1 call from TCRdb remains unchecked. CDR3 length: 14 residues. Germline V gene data show CDR1 as MDHEN and CDR2 as SYDVKM.

The V gene is TRBV7-6, the J gene TRBJ2-7; the D call from TCRdb, TRBD1, cannot be confirmed without DNA. Germline V gene sequence: CDR1 SGHVS, CDR2 FNYEAQ. The CDR3 loop spans 16 amino acids. This CDR3 reads CASSSRGGGRIYEQYF.

CDR3 region: CASSFTGEQYF. The chain couples TRBV12-3 or TRBV12-4 to TRBJ2-7. The CDR3 has 11 amino acids.

This sequence joins TRBV7-3 and TRBJ2-1; TCRdb reports TRBD2, a call that lacks DNA to check it against. The CDR3 loop spans 15 amino acids. CDR1 and CDR2 (germline): SGHTA, FQGTGA. The CDR3 sequence: CASSLTGLAGNEQFF.

The chain carries TRBV7-3 and TRBJ2-3; the TCRdb D gene call, TRBD1, has no DNA to confirm it. Per the germline V gene, CDR1 is SGHTA and CDR2 is FQGTGA. The CDR3 contains 16 residues. The CDR3 protein is CASSLTGPGPTDTQYF.

V gene TRBV4-1 combines with J gene TRBJ2-7; the TRBD2 assignment by TCRdb is unverifiable without DNA. This CDR3 is built from 16 residues. Germline assignment: CDR1 MGHRA and CDR2 YSYEKL. CDR3: CASSQDGLAGYYEQYF.

The rearrangement links TRBV4-1 to TRBJ2-7; TCRdb gives TRBD1 as the D gene, but with no DNA this cannot be confirmed. This CDR3 comprises 15 residues. CDR1 is MGHRA, CDR2 YSYEKL, per germline. The CDR3 loop is CASSQGGGVAYEQYF.